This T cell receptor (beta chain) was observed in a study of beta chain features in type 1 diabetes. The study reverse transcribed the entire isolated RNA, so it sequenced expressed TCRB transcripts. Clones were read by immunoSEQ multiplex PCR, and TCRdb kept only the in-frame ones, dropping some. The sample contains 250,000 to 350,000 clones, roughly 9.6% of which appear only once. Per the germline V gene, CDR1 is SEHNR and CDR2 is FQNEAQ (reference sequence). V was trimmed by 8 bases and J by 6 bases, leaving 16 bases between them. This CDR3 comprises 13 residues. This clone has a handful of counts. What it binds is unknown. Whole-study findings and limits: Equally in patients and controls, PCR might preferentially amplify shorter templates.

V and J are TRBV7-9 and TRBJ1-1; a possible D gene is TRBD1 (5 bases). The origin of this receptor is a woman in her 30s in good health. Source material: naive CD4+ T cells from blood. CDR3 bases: TGTGCCAGCGGATGGAGGGGCGACCCTGAAGCTTTCTTT. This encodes CASGWRGDPEAFF.